These 13 T cell receptor beta chains originate from one sample sequenced in a study of cytomegalovirus exposure and HLA in healthy donors (dated by TCRdb to about 2017). Library prep was done by the immunoSEQ multiplex PCR assay. Held by TCRdb, this immuneACCESS table contains in-frame sequences only and omits some clones. Under half of the omission traces to an unresolved V gene where checked; the cause of the rest is unknown. Recorded for this sample are 140,000 or so clones; about 87% of them occurred a single time. The ten top clones hold about 4.9% of the sample. The sequenced sample was PBMCs. These receptors came from a man aged 18 to 30 in good health and CMV-seropositive.

The J gene is TRBJ2-3, the V gene TRBV11-2; 8 nucleotides agree with TRBD1. Looked up from germline, CDR1 is SGHAT and CDR2 is FQNNGV. V was pared by 2 bases and J by 2 bases, with 6 bases of the junction left unmatched. This CDR3 is built from 16 residues. CDR3 sequence (DNA): TGTGCCAGCAGCTTATCTGTGACAGGGGTCACAGATACGCAGTATTTT. Its translation: CASSLSVTGVTDTQYF.

The chain joins TRBV6-5 to TRBJ1-2; 7 bases match TRBD1. J lost 6 bases, V lost 7 bases, and 11 bases had no gene match. CDR3 length: 14 amino acids. CDR1 MNHEY and CDR2 SVGAGI come from the germline V gene. The CDR3 spells CASTPLQGWDGYTF. The CDR3 DNA reads as TGTGCCAGCACCCCTCTACAGGGGTGGGATGGCTACACCTTC.

This rearrangement joins TRBV5-1 to TRBJ2-3; perhaps TRBD2 as D (7 bases). The CDR3 is made up of 15 amino acids. Trimming removed 6 bases from V and 0 bases from J, with 14 bases in between. Germline V CDR1 and CDR2: SGHRS, YFSETQ. The DNA of the CDR3 is TGCGCCAGCACCCCTCGGGGGGCTAGCACAGATACGCAGTATTTT. It yields the protein CASTPRGASTDTQYF.

The chain uses TRBV29-1 and TRBJ1-1; D not resolved. The germline V and J ends were trimmed by 4 bases and 0 bases, with 9 bases remaining between them. This CDR3 has 13 amino acids. CDR1 and CDR2 (germline): SQVTM, ANQGSEA. The CDR3 reads CSVGHRMNTEAFF. CDR3 coding DNA: TGCAGCGTTGGTCACAGAATGAACACTGAAGCTTTCTTT.

The CDR3 loop is CASSLGQGGTEAFF. In nucleotides, the CDR3 is TGTGCCAGCAGTTTAGGACAGGGTGGGACTGAAGCTTTCTTT. The chain carries TRBV6-6 and TRBJ1-1, with TRBD1 matching over 8 bases. This CDR3 is 14 amino acids long. Unmatched junction bases numbered 6, after V lost 4 bases and J lost 5 bases. CDR1 is MNHNY, CDR2 SVGAGI, per germline (reference sequence).

The CDR3 region is CASSSNRVSGYGYTF. As DNA, the CDR3 is TGTGCCAGCAGCTCTAACAGGGTGAGCGGCTATGGCTACACCTTC. The chain uses TRBV11-2 and TRBJ1-2; D is possibly TRBD1 (6 bases). Germline CDR1 reads SGHAT; CDR2 reads FQNNGV. This CDR3 is 15 amino acids long. The germline V and J ends were trimmed by 4 bases and 4 bases, with 16 bases remaining between them.

This clone was picked up one time. This sequence joins TRBV6-1 and TRBJ2-3, with 8 bases that match TRBD2. This CDR3 is 15 amino acids long. Germline lookup yields CDR1 MNHNS and CDR2 SASEGT. V shed 6 bases, J shed 2 bases, and the junction held 7 bases outside the gene matches. CDR3 amino acids: CASSLSGRYTDTQYF. Written as DNA, the CDR3 is TGTGCCAGCAGCCTAAGCGGGAGATACACAGATACGCAGTATTTT.

The chain joins TRBV19 to TRBJ2-3; no clear D. The germline V gene has CDR1 LNHDA and CDR2 SQIVND (reference sequence). There are 14 residues in the CDR3. V gave up 6 bases and J gave up 0 bases, with 10 bases separating them. The CDR3 sequence is CASRASPSTDTQYF. CDR3 coding DNA: TGTGCCAGTAGAGCGTCCCCTAGCACAGATACGCAGTATTTT.

This chain joins TRBV18 and TRBJ2-1; 10 bases map to TRBD2. The CDR3 sequence is 15 residues long. Per the germline V gene, CDR1 is KGHSH and CDR2 is LQKENI. V lost 4 bases to trimming and J lost 7 bases; unmatched junction nucleotides: 7. The CDR3 spells CASSLTSGPRNEQFF. For the CDR3, the DNA is TGTGCCAGCTCACTGACTAGCGGGCCACGTAATGAGCAGTTCTTC. The whole variable domain, filled in from reference TRBV18 and TRBJ2-1, reads NAGVMQNPRHLVRRRGQEARLRCSPMKGHSHVYWYRQLPEEGLKFMVYLQKENIIDESGMPKERFSAEFPKEGPSILRIQQVVRGDSAAYFCASSLTSGPRNEQFFGPGTRLTVL.

The chain uses TRBV9 and TRBJ2-1, with 10 bases that match TRBD2. The CDR3 runs 15 residues. J gave up 2 bases and V 1 base, and 0 bases lay outside the gene matches. Germline V gene data show CDR1 as SGDLS and CDR2 as YYNGEE. The CDR3 spells CASSVLAGAYNEQFF. CDR3 DNA: TGTGCCAGCAGCGTACTAGCGGGGGCCTACAATGAGCAGTTCTTC.

V is TRBV5-1 and J is TRBJ2-6; tentative D call: TRBD2 (6 bases). The CDR3 is made up of 15 amino acids. Germline lookup yields CDR1 SGHRS and CDR2 YFSETQ. Between the trimmed V and J ends, which lost 6 bases and 0 bases, there was a span of 10 bases. The CDR3 bases are TGCGCCAGCATCCCCGGGAGCTCTGGGGCCAACGTCCTGACTTTC. This codes for CASIPGSSGANVLTF.

In DNA form, the CDR3 reads TGCAGCGTTTCATTGGGACTAGTGCGGAATGAGCAGTTCTTC. It codes for CSVSLGLVRNEQFF. V is TRBV29-1 and J is TRBJ2-1, with 8 bases matching TRBD2. In germline, CDR1 is SQVTM, CDR2 ANQGSEA. V gave up 5 bases and J gave up 7 bases; unmatched junction bases: 10. The CDR3 consists of 14 residues.

The table lists this clone with a count of one. The rearrangement links TRBV29-1 to TRBJ2-1; a weak D match, TRBD2 (7 bases). V was trimmed by 4 bases and J by 3 bases, leaving 13 bases between them. CDR1 and CDR2 (germline): SQVTM, ANQGSEA. The CDR3 has 14 residues. The CDR3 region has the DNA TGCAGCGTTGCCCCGGGGGGCAACTACAATGAGCAGTTCTTC. Amino acid sequence: CSVAPGGNYNEQFF.